A single sample gave rise to the 3 T cell receptor beta chains below, sequenced in a study of blood T cell repertoires in COVID-19. The data were produced by immunoSEQ multiplex PCR, yet TCRdb's version contains in-frame clones alone and is incomplete. The data contain some 55,000 clones, 77% of them seen just once; the ten biggest clones take up 43%. The sequencing input was peripheral blood. These receptors were taken from a man in his sixties or seventies with active or convalescent COVID-19.

This clone was observed a handful of times. The CDR3 spells CASSFGGRGVQYF. DNA of the CDR3: TGTGCCAGCAGCTTTGGCGGGAGGGGGGTGCAGTACTTC. This rearrangement joins TRBV7-2 to TRBJ2-7, with 9 nucleotides matching TRBD2. V lost 3 bases and J lost 9; bases outside the gene matches: 6. CDR1 and CDR2 (germline): SGHTA, FQGNSA. This CDR3 contains 13 residues.

The V and J genes are TRBV7-9 and TRBJ1-1, with a possible D match to TRBD1 (5 bases). CDR1 is SEHNR and CDR2 is FQNEAQ in the germline V gene (reference sequence). This CDR3 region has 16 residues. The germline V and J ends were trimmed by 1 base and 1 base, with 13 bases remaining between them. The CDR3 loop is CASSLEPGRGNTEAFF. CDR3 DNA: TGTGCCAGCAGCTTAGAACCAGGGCGTGGGAACACTGAAGCTTTCTTT.

The chain has TRBV30 and TRBJ2-3; maybe TRBD2 (6 bases). Per germline, CDR1 GTSNPN and CDR2 SVGIG (reference sequence). This CDR3 is built from 15 residues. V lost 3 bases and J 0 bases, leaving 13 bases between the germline ends. The CDR3 spells CAWRSGPSSTDTQYF. Written as DNA, the CDR3 is TGTGCCTGGAGAAGCGGGCCGTCTAGCACAGATACGCAGTATTTT.